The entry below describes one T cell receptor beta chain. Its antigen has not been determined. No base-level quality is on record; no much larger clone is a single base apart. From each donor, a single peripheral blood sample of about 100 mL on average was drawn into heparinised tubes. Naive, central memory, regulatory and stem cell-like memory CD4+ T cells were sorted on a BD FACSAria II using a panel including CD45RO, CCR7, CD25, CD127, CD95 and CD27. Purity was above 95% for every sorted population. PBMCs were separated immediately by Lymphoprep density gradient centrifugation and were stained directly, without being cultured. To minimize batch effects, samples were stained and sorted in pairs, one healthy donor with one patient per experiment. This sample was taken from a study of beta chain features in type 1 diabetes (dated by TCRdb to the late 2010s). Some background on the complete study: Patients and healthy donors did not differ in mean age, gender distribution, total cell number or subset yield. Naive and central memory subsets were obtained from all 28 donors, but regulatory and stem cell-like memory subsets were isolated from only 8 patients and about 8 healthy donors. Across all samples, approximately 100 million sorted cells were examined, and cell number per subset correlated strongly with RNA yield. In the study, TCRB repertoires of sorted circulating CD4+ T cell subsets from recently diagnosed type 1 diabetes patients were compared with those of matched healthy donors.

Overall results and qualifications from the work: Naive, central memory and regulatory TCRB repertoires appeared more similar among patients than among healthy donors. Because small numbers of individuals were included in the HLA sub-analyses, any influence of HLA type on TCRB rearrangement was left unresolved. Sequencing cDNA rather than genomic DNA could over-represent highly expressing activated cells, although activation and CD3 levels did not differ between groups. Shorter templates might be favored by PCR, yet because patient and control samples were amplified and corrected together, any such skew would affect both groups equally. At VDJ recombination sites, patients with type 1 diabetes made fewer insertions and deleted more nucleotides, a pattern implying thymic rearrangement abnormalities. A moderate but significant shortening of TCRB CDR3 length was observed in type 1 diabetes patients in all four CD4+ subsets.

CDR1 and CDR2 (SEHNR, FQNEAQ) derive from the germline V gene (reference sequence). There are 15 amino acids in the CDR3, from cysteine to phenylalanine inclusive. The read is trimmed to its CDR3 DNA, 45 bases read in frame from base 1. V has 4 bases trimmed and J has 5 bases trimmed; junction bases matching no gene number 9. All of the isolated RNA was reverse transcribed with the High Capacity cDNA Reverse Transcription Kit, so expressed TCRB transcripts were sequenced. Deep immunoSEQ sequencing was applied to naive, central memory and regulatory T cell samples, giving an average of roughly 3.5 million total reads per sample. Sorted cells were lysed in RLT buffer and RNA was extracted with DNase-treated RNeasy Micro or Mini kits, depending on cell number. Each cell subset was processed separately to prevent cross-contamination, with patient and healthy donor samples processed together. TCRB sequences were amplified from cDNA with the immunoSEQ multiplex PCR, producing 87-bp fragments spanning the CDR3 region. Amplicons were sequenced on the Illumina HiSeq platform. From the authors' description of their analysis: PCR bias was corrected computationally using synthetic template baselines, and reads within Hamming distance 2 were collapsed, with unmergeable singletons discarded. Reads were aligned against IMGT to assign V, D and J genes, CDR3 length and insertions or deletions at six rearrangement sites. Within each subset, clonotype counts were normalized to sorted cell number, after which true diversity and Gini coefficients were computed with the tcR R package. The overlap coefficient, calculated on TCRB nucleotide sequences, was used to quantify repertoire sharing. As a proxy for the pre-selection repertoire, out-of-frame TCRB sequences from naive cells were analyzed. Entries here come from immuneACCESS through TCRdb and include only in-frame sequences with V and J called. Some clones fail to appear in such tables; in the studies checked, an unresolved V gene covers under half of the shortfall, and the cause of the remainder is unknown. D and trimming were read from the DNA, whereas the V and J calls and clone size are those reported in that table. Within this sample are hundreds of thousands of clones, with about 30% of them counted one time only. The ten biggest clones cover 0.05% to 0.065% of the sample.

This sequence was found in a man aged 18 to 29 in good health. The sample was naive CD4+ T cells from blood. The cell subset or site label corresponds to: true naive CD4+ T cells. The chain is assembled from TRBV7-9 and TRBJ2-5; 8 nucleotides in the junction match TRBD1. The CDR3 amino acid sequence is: CASSWANRGLETQYF. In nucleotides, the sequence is TGTGCCAGCAGCTGGGCGAACAGGGGGTTGGAGACCCAGTACTTC.